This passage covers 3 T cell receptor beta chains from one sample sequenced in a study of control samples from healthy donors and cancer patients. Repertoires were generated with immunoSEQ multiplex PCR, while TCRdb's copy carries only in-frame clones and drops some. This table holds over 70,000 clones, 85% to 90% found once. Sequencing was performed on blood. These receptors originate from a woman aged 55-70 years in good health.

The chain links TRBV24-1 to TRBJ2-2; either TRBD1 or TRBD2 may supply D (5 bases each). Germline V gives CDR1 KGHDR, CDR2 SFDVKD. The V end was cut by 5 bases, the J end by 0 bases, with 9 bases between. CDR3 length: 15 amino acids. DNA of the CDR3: TGTGCCACCAGTGCGAGGGGAGCGAACACCGGGGAGCTGTTTTTT. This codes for CATSARGANTGELFF.

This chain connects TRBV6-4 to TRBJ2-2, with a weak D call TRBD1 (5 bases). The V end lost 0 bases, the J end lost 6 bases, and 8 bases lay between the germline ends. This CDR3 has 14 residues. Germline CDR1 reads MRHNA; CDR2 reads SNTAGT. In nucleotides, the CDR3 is TGTGCCAGCAGTGACTCGGGGCAGCCCGGGGAGCTGTTTTTT. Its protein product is CASSDSGQPGELFF.

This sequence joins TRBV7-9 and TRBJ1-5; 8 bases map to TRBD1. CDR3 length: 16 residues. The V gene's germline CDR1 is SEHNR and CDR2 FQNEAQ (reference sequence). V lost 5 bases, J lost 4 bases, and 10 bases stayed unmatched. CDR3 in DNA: TGTGCCAGCAGCCCTCCTGGACAGGGTGAAAATCAGCCCCAGCATTTT. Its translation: CASSPPGQGENQPQHF.